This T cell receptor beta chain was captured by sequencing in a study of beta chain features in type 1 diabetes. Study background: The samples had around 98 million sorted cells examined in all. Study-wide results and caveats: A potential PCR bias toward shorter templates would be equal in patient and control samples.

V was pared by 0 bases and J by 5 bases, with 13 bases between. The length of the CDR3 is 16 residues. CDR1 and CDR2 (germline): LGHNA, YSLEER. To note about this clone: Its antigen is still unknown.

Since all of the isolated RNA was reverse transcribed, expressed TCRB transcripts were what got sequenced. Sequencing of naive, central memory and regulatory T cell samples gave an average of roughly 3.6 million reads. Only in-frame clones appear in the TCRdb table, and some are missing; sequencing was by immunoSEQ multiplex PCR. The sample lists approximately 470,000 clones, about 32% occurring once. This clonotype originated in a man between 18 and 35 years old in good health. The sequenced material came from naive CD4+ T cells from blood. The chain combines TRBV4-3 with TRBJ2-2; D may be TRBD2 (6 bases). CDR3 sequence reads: CASSQEGGVRTGELFF. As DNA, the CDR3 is TGCGCCAGCAGCCAAGAGGGCGGGGTTCGGACCGGGGAGCTGTTTTTT.